This T cell receptor beta chain was documented in a study of T cells after posttransplantation cyclophosphamide. Study results and limitations: Later post-transplant blood repertoires were often dominated by donor CD8+ memory clones. TRB overlap between skin or GI tissue T cells and blood was limited. TRB clonality was highly associated with recipient CMV seropositivity and reactivation.

A marrow graft followed busulfan-fludarabine conditioning, with cyclophosphamide on days +3 and +4. Sequenced by immunoSEQ multiplex PCR; TCRdb stores in-frame clones only, minus some. This sample has 15,000 to 25,000 clones, with roughly 90% found just once. As for this clone: The antigen remains undetermined.

V lost 4 bases, J lost 5 bases, and 12 bases stayed unmatched. CDR1 is LGHNA and CDR2 is YNFKEQ in the germline V gene. This CDR3 spans 17 amino acids. V and J are TRBV4-2 and TRBJ1-5; 9 bases line up with TRBD1. The sequence was collected from a female patient aged 40-50 years who received an allogeneic stem cell transplant from a related donor, was CMV-positive, and had no GVHD. The graft donor may account for some of the T cells. This specimen consisted of PBMCs, obtained after allogeneic stem cell transplant with posttransplant cyclophosphamide. The CDR3 loop reads CASSPFSGTGFYQPQHF. CDR3 DNA: TGTGCCAGCAGCCCGTTTTCCGGGACAGGGTTTTATCAGCCCCAGCATTTT.